This T cell receptor (beta chain) is drawn from a study of T cells in Graves' hyperthyroidism and ophthalmopathy. Study conclusions and caveats: The model identified upcoming ophthalmopathy a median 6.5 months ahead of onset.

The TCR beta CDR3 regions underwent amplification using RNA transcripts as the source. First-round RT-PCR targeting the TCR CDR3 was performed with the HTBI primer set. MiXCR, applied by TCRdb to the multiplex PCR reads, yields one record per CDR3 protein. Of hundreds of thousands of distinct CDR3 sequences listed, 13% to 15% are singletons. In germline, CDR1 is SGHAT, CDR2 FQNNGV. Trimming pared 2 bases from V and 2 bases from J, leaving 9 bases between. The CDR3 contains 15 residues. This clonotype appeared many times. Antigen unknown. This receptor was identified in a woman between 18 and 29 years old with Graves' hyperthyroidism. Sequenced material: blood. The chain combines TRBV11-2 with TRBJ2-2; possibly TRBD2 for D (5 bases). The CDR3 nucleotides read TGTGCCAGCAGCTTACTGAGCGGAAACACCGGGGAGCTGTTTTTT. It codes for CASSLLSGNTGELFF.